This T cell receptor beta chain appears in the sequencing data of a study of blood T cell repertoires in COVID-19. Study at large: Researchers got acute and convalescent COVID-19 samples from the United States, Italy and Spain.

The CDR3 runs 15 residues. Germline lookup yields CDR1 SEHNR and CDR2 FQNEAQ (reference sequence). The V and J ends lost 4 bases and 5 bases respectively, with 17 bases between them. Sequencing used immunoSEQ multiplex PCR; TCRdb keeps in-frame clones, though not all of them. The sample shows 100,000 to 150,000 clones, about 83% of them seen only once. This TCR was recovered from a man aged 35 to 55 with active or convalescent COVID-19. Sequenced material: peripheral blood. V and J are TRBV7-9 and TRBJ2-5; D gene unclear. CDR3 protein: CASSYHETLGETQYF. The CDR3, as DNA: TGTGCCAGCAGCTATCATGAAACCCTCGGGGAGACCCAGTACTTC.